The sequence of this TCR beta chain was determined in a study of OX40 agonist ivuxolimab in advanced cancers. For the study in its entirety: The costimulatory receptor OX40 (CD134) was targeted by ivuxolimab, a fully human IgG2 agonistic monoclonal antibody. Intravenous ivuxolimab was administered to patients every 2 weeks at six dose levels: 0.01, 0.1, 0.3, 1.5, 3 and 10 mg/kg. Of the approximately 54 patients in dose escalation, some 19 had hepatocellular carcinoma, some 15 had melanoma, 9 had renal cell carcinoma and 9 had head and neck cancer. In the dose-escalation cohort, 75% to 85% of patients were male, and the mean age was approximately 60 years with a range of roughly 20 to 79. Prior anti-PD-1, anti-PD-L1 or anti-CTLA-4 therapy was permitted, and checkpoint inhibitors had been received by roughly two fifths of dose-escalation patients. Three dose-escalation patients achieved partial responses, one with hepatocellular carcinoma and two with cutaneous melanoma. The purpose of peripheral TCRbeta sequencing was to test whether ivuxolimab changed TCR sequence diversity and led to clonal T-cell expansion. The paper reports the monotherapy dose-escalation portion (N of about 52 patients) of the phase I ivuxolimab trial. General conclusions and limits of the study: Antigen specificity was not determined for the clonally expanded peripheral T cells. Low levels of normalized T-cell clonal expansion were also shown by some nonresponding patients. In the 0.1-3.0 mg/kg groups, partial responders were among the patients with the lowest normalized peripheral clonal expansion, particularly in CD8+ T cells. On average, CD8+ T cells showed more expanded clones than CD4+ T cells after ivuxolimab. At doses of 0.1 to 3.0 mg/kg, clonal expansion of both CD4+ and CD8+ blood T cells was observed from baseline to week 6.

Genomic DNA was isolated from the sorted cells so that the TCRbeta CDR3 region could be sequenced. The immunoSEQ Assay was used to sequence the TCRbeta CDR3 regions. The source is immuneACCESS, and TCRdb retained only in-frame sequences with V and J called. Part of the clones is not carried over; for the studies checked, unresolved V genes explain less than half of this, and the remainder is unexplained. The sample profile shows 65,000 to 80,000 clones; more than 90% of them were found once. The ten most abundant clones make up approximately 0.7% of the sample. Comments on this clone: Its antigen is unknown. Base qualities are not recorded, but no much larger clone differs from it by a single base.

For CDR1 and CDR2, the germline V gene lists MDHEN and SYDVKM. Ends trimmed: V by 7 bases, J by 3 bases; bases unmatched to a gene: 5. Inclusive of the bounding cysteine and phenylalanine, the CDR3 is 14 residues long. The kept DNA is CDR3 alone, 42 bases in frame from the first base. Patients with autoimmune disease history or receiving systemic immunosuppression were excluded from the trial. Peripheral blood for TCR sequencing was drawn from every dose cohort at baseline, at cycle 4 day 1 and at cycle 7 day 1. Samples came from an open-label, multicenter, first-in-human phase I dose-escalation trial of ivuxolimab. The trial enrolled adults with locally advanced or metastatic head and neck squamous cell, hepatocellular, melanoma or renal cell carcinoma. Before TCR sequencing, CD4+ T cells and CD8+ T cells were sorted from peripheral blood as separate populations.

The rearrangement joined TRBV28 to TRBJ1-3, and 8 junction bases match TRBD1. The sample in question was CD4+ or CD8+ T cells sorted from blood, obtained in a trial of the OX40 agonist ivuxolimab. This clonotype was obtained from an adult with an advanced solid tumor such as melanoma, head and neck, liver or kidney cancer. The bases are TGTGCCAGCACCCCCAGGGGGCTTGGAAACACCATATATTTT. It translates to CASTPRGLGNTIYF.